Each of the 16 T cell receptor beta chains below was sequenced from the same sample in a study of human T cells and chemical hapten exposure. Indicated time point: patch test 1, 2 weeks after DPC sensitization. Treatment: therapeutic diphenylcyclopropenone sensitization with weekly scalp DPC. A single record per CDR3 protein comes from TCRdb applying MiXCR to the RACE reads. This sample has 100,000 or so distinct CDR3 sequences, with over 9.5% found just once. The starting material was whole blood, obtained in connection with sensitization to the hapten diphenylcyclopropenone (DPC). The source of these receptors is a man aged 40-49 years with alopecia areata. Some clones in this sample may be carry-over from other donors' samples.

There are a few counts of this clonotype. The chain uses TRBV30 and TRBJ2-3; 15 nucleotides match TRBD2. With V trimmed by 0 bases and J by 2 bases, 12 bases remained unmatched. Germline-derived CDR1 and CDR2 are GTSNPN and SVGIG (reference sequence). The CDR3 extends over 20 amino acids. CDR3 nucleotides: TGTGCCTGGAGTGTAAGCCTTGGGACTAGCGGGAGGATCCACACAGATACGCAGTATTTT. Translation: CAWSVSLGTSGRIHTDTQYF.

This clonotype has only a few counts. The chain links TRBV6-6 to TRBJ1-4; D uncertain. With 6 bases removed from V and 4 bases from J, the gap between germline ends came to 9 bases. CDR3 length: 13 amino acids. Germline V CDR1 and CDR2: MNHNY, SVGAGI (reference sequence). CDR3 region: CASSTGLNEKLFF. The CDR3, as DNA: TGTGCCAGCAGCACCGGACTTAATGAAAAACTGTTTTTT.

This rearrangement joins TRBV10-3 to TRBJ2-1; D ambiguous. The CDR3 has 13 amino acids. Between the trimmed V and J ends, which lost 5 bases and 0 bases, there was a span of 5 bases. From germline, CDR1 is ENHRY and CDR2 SYGVKD. This CDR3 reads CAISTSSYNEQFF. For the CDR3, the DNA is TGTGCCATCAGTACAAGCTCCTACAATGAGCAGTTCTTC.

This clonotype was found many times. The gene calls are TRBV6-5 and TRBJ1-1, with D perhaps matching TRBD1 (6 bases). The CDR3 runs 11 residues. V lost 5 bases to trimming and J lost 7 bases, with 8 bases between them. Germline loops: CDR1 MNHEY, CDR2 SVGAGI. As DNA, the CDR3 is TGTGCCAGCAGTAGGGGGGGTGAAGCTTTCTTT. This sequence encodes CASSRGGEAFF.

The chain is built from TRBV25-1 and TRBJ2-2; no firm D call. Looked up from germline, CDR1 is MGHDK and CDR2 is SYGVNS. Trimming shortened V by 3 bases and J by 4 bases, and 6 bases separated the two germline ends. CDR3 length: 13 amino acids. This chain's CDR3 is CASSETRTGELFF. The CDR3 DNA follows: TGTGCCAGCAGTGAGACCCGCACCGGGGAGCTGTTTTTT. Looking up the rest from reference TRBV25-1 and TRBJ2-2 gives the full variable domain: EADIYQTPRYLVIGTGKKITLECSQTMGHDKMYWYQQDPGMELHLIHYSYGVNSTEKGDLSSESTVSRIRTEHFPLTLESARPSHTSQYLCASSETRTGELFFGEGSRLTVL.

In its sample, this clonotype was seen once. The junction departs from germline at one end; a sequencing error may be responsible. The chain combines TRBV11-2 with TRBJ2-1; possibly TRBD1 for D (6 bases). Germline CDR1 and CDR2: SGHAT and FQNNGV. The CDR3 length is 14 residues. CDR3 loop: CANSPYGDINEQFF. In DNA, the CDR3 is TGTGCCAACAGCCCCTATGGGGACATTAATGAGCAGTTCTTC.

This clonotype has at least ten counts. The V call is TRBV28, the J call TRBJ1-2, with D maybe TRBD1 (6 bases). The CDR3 totals 15 residues. With 3 bases removed from V and 3 bases from J, the gap between germline ends came to 14 bases. CDR1 and CDR2 from the germline V gene are MDHEN and SYDVKM. The chain's CDR3 is CASSLPQGRDYGYTF. CDR3 coding DNA: TGTGCCAGCAGTTTGCCCCAGGGGAGAGACTATGGCTACACCTTC.

The CDR3 DNA follows: TGTGCCAGCAGTTCGCCGGGACGGGGTGATCGCGAGCAGTACTTC. It translates to CASSSPGRGDREQYF. The chain couples TRBV28 to TRBJ2-7; D tentatively fits TRBD1 or TRBD2 (5 bases each). This CDR3 is 15 amino acids long. Deletions cut 4 bases from V and 6 bases from J, with 19 bases between. Germline values: CDR1 MDHEN, CDR2 SYDVKM.

This chain joins TRBV7-9 and TRBJ1-1; 9 bases are a match to TRBD1. Per the germline V gene, CDR1 is SEHNR and CDR2 is FQNEAQ (reference sequence). CDR3 size: 15 residues. V dropped 5 bases and J dropped 1; count of bases not matched to a gene: 5. CDR3 coding DNA: TGTGCCAGCAGCCTTAGGGGACAGGGGAACACTGAAGCTTTCTTT. Protein: CASSLRGQGNTEAFF.

The V and J genes are TRBV20-1 and TRBJ2-1; D is possibly TRBD2 (6 bases). The CDR3 covers 15 residues. Germline values: CDR1 DFQATT, CDR2 SNEGSKA (reference sequence). V was shortened by 6 bases and J by 2 bases, with 17 bases between the two germline ends. The DNA of the CDR3 is TGCAGTGCCCCCCCCGCGCGGGGCGCCTACAATGAGCAGTTCTTC. Amino acid sequence: CSAPPARGAYNEQFF.

The chain employs TRBV20-1 and TRBJ2-5; no definite D call. The germline V gene has CDR1 DFQATT and CDR2 SNEGSKA (reference sequence). This CDR3 comprises 13 residues. Trimming pared 6 bases from V and 2 bases from J, leaving 13 bases between. The CDR3, as DNA: TGCAGTGCCCCCCCGGGCACACAAGAGACCCAGTACTTC. The encoded protein is CSAPPGTQETQYF.

As concerns this clonotype: Given a much more abundant clone one base away, this may be a read error. The chain carries TRBV7-9 and TRBJ1-1; D possibly corresponds to TRBD1 (5 bases). CDR1 and CDR2 from the germline V gene are SEHNR and FQNEAQ (reference sequence). This CDR3 spans 15 amino acids. The V end lost 4 bases, the J end lost 4 bases, and 16 bases lay between the germline ends. CDR3 loop: CASSSPDRSITEAFF. CDR3 in DNA: TGTGCCAGCAGCTCGCCCGACAGATCGATCACTGAAGCTTTCTTT.

This clonotype was seen only a few times. The CDR3 loop reads CASSPEHYGYTF. In nucleotides, the CDR3 is TGTGCCAGCAGCCCGGAACACTATGGCTACACCTTC. This rearrangement joins TRBV28 to TRBJ1-2; D call uncertain. The V gene's germline CDR1 is MDHEN and CDR2 SYDVKM. There are 12 residues in the CDR3. Deletions cut 6 bases from V and 3 bases from J, with 8 bases between.

This clonotype was seen more than once but under ten times. The chain links TRBV7-3 to TRBJ2-1; 9 bases map to TRBD2. The CDR3 is made up of 16 amino acids. Germline CDR1 and CDR2: SGHTA and FQGTGA. Losses at the gene ends were 2 bases for V and 0 bases for J; bases not matched to a gene: 2. The CDR3 DNA reads TGTGCCAGCAGCTTAGGAGCGGGAGGCTCCTACAATGAGCAGTTCTTC. Protein sequence: CASSLGAGGSYNEQFF.

This clonotype was seen repeatedly, ten times or more. The chain couples TRBV4-2 to TRBJ1-5; D gene unclear. The V gene's germline CDR1 is LGHNA and CDR2 YNFKEQ. This CDR3 is built from 16 residues. The V gene lost 1 base and the J gene lost 2 bases, with 12 bases spanning the gap. CDR3 sequence (DNA): TGTGCCAGCAGCCAAGGGACTATATTTGGCAATCAGCCCCAGCATTTT. It codes for CASSQGTIFGNQPQHF.

This clonotype has a handful of counts. V usage is TRBV4-1 and J usage is TRBJ2-1; 13 bases are shared with TRBD2. CDR3 size: 19 residues. The J segment lost 5 bases and the V segment lost 1 base, leaving 11 bases of the junction unmatched. Germline CDR1 MGHRA, CDR2 YSYEKL. CDR3 sequence (DNA): TGCGCCAGCAGCCAAGGCGAGACTAGCGGGAGGCACCTAAACAATGAGCAGTTCTTC. Protein: CASSQGETSGRHLNNEQFF.